Sequencing of this T cell receptor beta chain was carried out in a study of cytomegalovirus exposure and HLA in healthy donors. Findings and caveats of the study: Among TCR sequences, most were rare, though some public TCRs appeared in many donors. An analysis was carried out later, and it reportedly showed fewer N-insertions in an Asian-associated ancestry cluster than the approximately 700-donor mean. Overall, approximately 150 TCR beta chains were annotated as cytomegalovirus-associated.

The PCR made use of 60 Vbeta and 13 Jbeta primers. Repertoires were generated with immunoSEQ multiplex PCR, while TCRdb's copy carries only in-frame clones and drops some. This sample has approximately 100,000 clones; about 80% occur once, and the top ten carry less than 9.5%. On this clone: What it binds is unknown.

The sequence derives from a woman aged 45 to 65 in good health and CMV-seropositive. The sample comprised PBMCs.

CDR3 coding DNA: TGCAGACCGCCGGGGTCGCAGTATTTT. Translating it yields CRPPGSQYF. The V and J genes are TRBV20-1 and TRBJ2-3; possible D gene TRBD2, 5 bases. This CDR3 is built from 9 residues. Germline V CDR1 and CDR2: DFQATT, SNEGSKA (reference sequence).